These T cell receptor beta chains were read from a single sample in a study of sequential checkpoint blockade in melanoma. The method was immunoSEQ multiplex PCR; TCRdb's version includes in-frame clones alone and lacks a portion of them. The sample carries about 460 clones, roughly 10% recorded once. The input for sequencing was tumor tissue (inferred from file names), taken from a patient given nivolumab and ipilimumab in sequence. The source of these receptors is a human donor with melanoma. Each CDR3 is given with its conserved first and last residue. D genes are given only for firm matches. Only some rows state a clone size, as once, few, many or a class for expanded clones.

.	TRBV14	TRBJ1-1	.	CASSLPSTGAFF	TGTGCCAGCAGCCTACCCAGTACGGGGGCTTTCTTT
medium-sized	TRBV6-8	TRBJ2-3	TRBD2	CASSRLAGGSDTQYF	TGTGCCAGCAGTCGACTAGCGGGGGGGTCAGATACGCAGTATTTT
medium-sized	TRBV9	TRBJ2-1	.	CASSVVNSPNEQFF	TGTGCCAGCAGCGTAGTAAATAGCCCCAATGAGCAGTTCTTC
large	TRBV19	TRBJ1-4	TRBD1	CASSIRGRSRFGEDEKLFF	TGTGCCAGTAGTATCAGGGGGCGCAGCCGATTCGGAGAGGATGAAAAACTGTTTTTT
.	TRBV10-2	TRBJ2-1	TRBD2	CASSVSGGAGEQFF	TGCGCCAGCAGTGTTAGCGGGGGGGCCGGTGAGCAGTTCTTC
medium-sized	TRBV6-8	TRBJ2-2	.	CASSLGRLNTGELFF	TGTGCCAGCAGTTTAGGACGGCTCAACACCGGGGAGCTGTTTTTT
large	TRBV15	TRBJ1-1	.	CATSRPGPLNTEAFF	TGTGCCACCAGCAGACCGGGACCGCTGAACACTGAAGCTTTCTTT
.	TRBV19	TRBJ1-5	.	CASSTDSNQPQHF	TGTGCCAGTAGTACGGACAGCAATCAGCCCCAGCATTTT
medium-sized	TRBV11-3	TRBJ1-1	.	CASSLLAGLRTEAFF	TGTGCCAGCAGCTTACTGGCAGGGTTGAGGACTGAAGCTTTCTTT
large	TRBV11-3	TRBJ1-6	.	CASSLRQEYSPLHF	TGTGCCAGCAGCTTAAGGCAGGAATATTCACCCCTCCACTTT
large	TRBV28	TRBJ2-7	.	CASSLLGGSLYEQYF	TGTGCCAGCAGTTTACTCGGGGGTTCCCTCTACGAGCAGTACTTC
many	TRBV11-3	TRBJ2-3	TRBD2	CASSASGGALDTQYF	TGTGCCAGCAGCGCGAGCGGGGGGGCATTAGATACGCAGTATTTT